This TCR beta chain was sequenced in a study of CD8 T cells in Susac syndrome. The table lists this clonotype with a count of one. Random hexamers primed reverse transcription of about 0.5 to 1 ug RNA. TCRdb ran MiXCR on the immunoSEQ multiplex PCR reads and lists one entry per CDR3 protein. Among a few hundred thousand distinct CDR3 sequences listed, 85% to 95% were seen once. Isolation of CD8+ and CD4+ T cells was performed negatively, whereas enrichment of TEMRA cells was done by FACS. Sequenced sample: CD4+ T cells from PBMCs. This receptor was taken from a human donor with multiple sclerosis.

The CDR3 here is CASSWDRNTEAFF. The CDR3 coding sequence is TGTGCCAGCAGCTGGGACAGGAACACTGAAGCTTTCTTT. The gene calls are TRBV11-2 and TRBJ1-1; 7 bases line up with TRBD1. V lost 4 bases to trimming and J lost 1 base; unmatched junction nucleotides: 0. The length of the CDR3 is 13 residues. The germline V gene encodes CDR1 SGHAT and CDR2 FQNNGV.